This record looks at one T cell receptor beta chain sequence and its context. This specimen comes from a study of blood T cell repertoires in COVID-19. Study overall: Sources were T cells, B-cell-depleted T cells, or PBMCs; the material itself was cDNA or gDNA.

As processed by the authors: It was from reference gene primer amplification that nucleated cell counts were estimated. Method: immunoSEQ multiplex PCR; TCRdb's copy keeps in-frame clones and lacks some. The DNA was the basis for D and trimming; V, J and clone size are from that table. The sample consists of about 300,000 clones, more than 80% of them appearing once. The J segment lost 2 bases and the V segment lost 3 bases, leaving 7 bases of the junction unmatched. The CDR3 is 16 residues long. Germline V CDR1 and CDR2: SGDLS, YYNGEE. Seattle-derived patients entered the study during active infection and were followed longitudinally.

The specimen was peripheral blood. The sequence was obtained from a woman between 45 and 60 years old with COVID-19, enrolled during active disease. The V call is TRBV9, the J call TRBJ2-3, with TRBD1 matching over 9 bases. As DNA, the CDR3 is TGTGCCAGCAGCGACCCCGGGACAGGGTACACAGATACGCAGTATTTT. Protein sequence: CASSDPGTGYTDTQYF. Drawing the rest from reference TRBV9 and TRBJ2-3, the complete variable domain is DSGVTQTPKHLITATGQRVTLRCSPRSGDLSVYWYQQSLDQGLQFLIQYYNGEERAKGNILERFSAQQFPDLHSELNLSSLELGDSALYFCASSDPGTGYTDTQYFGPGTRLTVL.